This TCR beta chain was retrieved from a study of T cell repertoires in cytomegalovirus infection. Across the study: Both CMV infection and a matching HLA type were indicated by public TCR beta signatures.

The CDR3 covers 15 residues. The V segment lost 5 bases and the J segment 3 bases; nucleotides outside the gene matches: 8. Germline V gene sequence: CDR1 SEHNR, CDR2 FQNEAQ (reference sequence). TCRdb passed the reads through MiXCR, listing each CDR3 protein once. The sample yields around 770,000 distinct CDR3 sequences, roughly 29% seen once. As regards this clonotype: Its antigen is currently unknown.

The rearrangement uses TRBV7-9 and TRBJ2-5; 8 bases are a match to TRBD2. The source material was cultured CD8+ T cells from PBMCs, sampled from culture after CMV antigen stimulation. The receptor was isolated from a human donor in good health (CMV status not recorded). Some clones in this sample may be carry-over from other donors' samples. The CDR3 DNA reads TGTGCCAGCAGCCCAGCAGCGGGGGCCGAAGAGACCCAGTACTTC. It yields the protein CASSPAAGAEETQYF.